The sample holds a few counts of the clone carrying this T cell receptor (beta chain). Its antigen is still unknown. The record originates from a study of T cells in Graves' hyperthyroidism and ophthalmopathy. The CDR3 regions of TCR beta were amplified from RNA transcripts. An initial round of RT-PCR targeting the TCR CDR3 relied on the HTBI primer set. TCRdb used MiXCR to reprocess the multiplex PCR reads, holding one entry per CDR3 protein. The table has around 600,000 distinct CDR3 sequences, 45% seen once; the top ten hold less than 9%. Those patients with uncontrolled infection, other autoimmune disease, pregnancy or lactation were excluded. Each diagnosis drew on symptoms, thyroxine, TRAb, thyroid ultrasound and orbital computed tomography findings. CDR1 and CDR2 (germline): ENHRY, SYGVKD. Trimming cost V 2 bases and J 5 bases, with 9 bases left between them. This CDR3 region has 13 residues.

Regarding the study as a whole: Through a model of 13 V-J features, ophthalmopathy was separated from stable hyperthyroidism. Most clonotypes expanded in thyroid above 0.001 were likewise present in blood.

The V and J genes are TRBV10-3 and TRBJ2-5; perhaps TRBD2 as D (6 bases). The sequenced sample consisted of peripheral blood or thyroid tissue (not recorded which). The receptor's source is an adult man with Graves' disease, either hyperthyroidism or ophthalmopathy (not recorded which). CDR3 in DNA: TGTGCCATCAGTGAGACTAGCAGGGAGACCCAGTACTTC. This translates into CAISETSRETQYF.